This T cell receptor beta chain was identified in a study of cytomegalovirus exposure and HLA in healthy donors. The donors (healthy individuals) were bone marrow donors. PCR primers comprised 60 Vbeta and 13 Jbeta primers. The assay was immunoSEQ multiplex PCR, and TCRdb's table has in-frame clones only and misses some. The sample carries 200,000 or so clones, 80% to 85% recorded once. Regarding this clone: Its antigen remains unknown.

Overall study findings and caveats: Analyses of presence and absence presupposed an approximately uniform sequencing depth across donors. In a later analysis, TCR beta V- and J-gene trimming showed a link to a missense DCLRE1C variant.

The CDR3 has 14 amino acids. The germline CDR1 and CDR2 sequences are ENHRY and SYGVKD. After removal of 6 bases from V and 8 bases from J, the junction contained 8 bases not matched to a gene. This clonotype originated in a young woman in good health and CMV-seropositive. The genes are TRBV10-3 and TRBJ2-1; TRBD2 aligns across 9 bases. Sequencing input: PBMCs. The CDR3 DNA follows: TGTGCCATCAGCGAGCGGGGGGCTCGCGATGAGCAGTTCTTC. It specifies CAISERGARDEQFF.